This TCR beta chain was profiled in a study of shared clonotypes between healthy human individuals. The study, taken as a whole, reports: Estimated richness was generally greater in naive than memory subsets.

In germline, CDR1 is LNHDA, CDR2 SQIVND (reference sequence). The length of the CDR3 is 15 residues. The germline V and J ends were trimmed by 6 bases and 7 bases, with 21 bases remaining between them. Remarks on this clone: Its antigen remains unidentified.

At deep level, the assay was performed. Measured with immunoSEQ multiplex PCR; TCRdb has only the in-frame clones, and not every one. The sample records approximately 700,000 clones, around 73% being singletons. Every donor was a Caucasian adult from Nashville, Tennessee. In the CD4+ fraction, cells were divided into CD45RA+ naive and CD45RA-negative memory subsets. This clonotype was obtained from a woman younger than 45 in good health. V and J are TRBV19 and TRBJ1-2, with TRBD1 as a possible D gene (5 bases). The sequenced sample was memory CD4+ T cells sorted from blood. As for subset: CD45RA-negative fraction. The CDR3 coding sequence is TGTGCCAGTAGCCCCGTGGGGCAGGCCCTTGGTGGCTACACCTTC. Amino acids: CASSPVGQALGGYTF.